These T cell receptor beta chains were read from a single sample in a study of technical replicates of blood from a handful of donors. Sequencing was performed with immunoSEQ multiplex PCR; in TCRdb, only in-frame clones are kept and a portion is missing. The sample includes tens of thousands of clones, around nine tenths of them seen just once. The sample taken for sequencing was PBMCs. These receptors all come from a human donor in good health. Some clones in this sample may be carry-over from other donors' samples. The CDR3 runs from the conserved cysteine through the conserved F or W. D genes are given only for firm matches. Clone size is given for some rows only: seen once, a few or many times, or a class if the clone is expanded.

cdr3_aa cdr3_nt j_call v_call clone_size d_call
CASSLTSGIGEQYF TGCGCCAGCAGCTTGACTAGCGGGATCGGCGAGCAGTACTTC TRBJ2-7 TRBV5-1 . TRBD2
CASRARTGGMDEQYF TGTGCCAGCAGGGCACGGACAGGGGGCATGGACGAGCAGTACTTC TRBJ2-7 TRBV6-5 . TRBD1
CASSLVQGREETQYF TGTGCCAGCAGCTTGGTACAGGGCAGAGAAGAGACCCAGTACTTC TRBJ2-5 TRBV7-3 . .
CASKTGGMSYEQYF TGTGCCAGTAAAACAGGGGGAATGTCCTACGAGCAGTACTTC TRBJ2-7 TRBV19 . TRBD1
CASSELAGGFTYYGYTF TGTGCCAGCAGTGAATTGGCAGGGGGCTTCACCTACTATGGCTACACCTTC TRBJ1-2 TRBV6-1 . TRBD1
CASDGGGEQYF TGTGCCAGCGACGGGGGTGGGGAGCAGTACTTC TRBJ2-7 TRBV2 once .
CASSLDTQGSTEAFF TGCGCCAGCAGCTTGGACACACAGGGGAGCACTGAAGCTTTCTTT TRBJ1-1 TRBV5-1 . TRBD1
CASSLGYRGTNTEAFF TGTGCCAGCAGCTTAGGGTACAGGGGTACGAACACTGAAGCTTTCTTT TRBJ1-1 TRBV7-8 few TRBD1
CASSEMTGGGEAFF TGTGCCAGCAGTGAGATGACAGGGGGGGGTGAAGCTTTCTTT TRBJ1-1 TRBV6-1 . TRBD1
CASSVDRGLNYGYTF TGTGCCAGCAGTGTAGACAGGGGGCTGAACTATGGCTACACCTTC TRBJ1-2 TRBV6-1 . TRBD1